This T cell receptor (beta chain) was recorded in a study of blood T cell repertoires in COVID-19. Measured with immunoSEQ multiplex PCR; TCRdb has only the in-frame clones, and not every one. Of 150,000 or so clones listed, 83% are singletons. Participant age was roughly 18 to 100 years, and participants resided in fewer than 25 US areas. Cohorts were assigned according to the clinical history that participants reported. The CDR3 consists of 17 residues. Trimming at V came to 5 bases and at J to 5 bases, leaving 17 bases not matched to a gene. Germline CDR1 is SGHVS and CDR2 is FQNEAQ. The material sequenced was PBMCs or T cells enriched from blood (not recorded which). The V gene is TRBV7-8, the J gene TRBJ1-2; TRBD1 aligns across 7 bases. The TCR sequence derives from a woman between 45 and 65 years old in a cohort exposed to, infected with or recovered from COVID-19 (not recorded which). CDR3 bases: TGTGCCAGCAGCACAAGTGCTCCCGGGACAGCCCATTATGGCTACACCTTC. The encoded protein is CASSTSAPGTAHYGYTF. The full variable domain, rest sourced from reference TRBV7-8 and TRBJ1-2, is GAGVSQSPRYKVAKRGQDVALRCDPISGHVSLFWYQQALGQGPEFLTYFQNEAQLDKSGLPSDRFFAERPEGSVSTLKIQRTQQEDSAVYLCASSTSAPGTAHYGYTFGSGTRLTVV.